These T cell receptor beta chains were read from a single sample in a study of CD8 T cells in ankylosing spondylitis. Each CDR3 protein is one row after TCRdb ran MiXCR on the 5' RACE reads. The sample has about 700,000 distinct CDR3 sequences; around a fifth are singletons. Specimen: blood, either unsorted or a sorted T cell fraction (not recorded which). These receptors all stem from a male donor with ankylosing spondylitis. Both conserved end residues are part of each CDR3. D genes are given only for firm matches. Clone size appears in some rows only: once, few, many, or a class for an expanded clone.

CDR3 DNA	CDR3 protein	J gene	V gene	clone size	D gene
TGTGCCAGCAGTTTACCCATGGGGGCGGGGAACACCGGGGAGCTGTTTTTT	CASSLPMGAGNTGELFF	TRBJ2-2	TRBV12-3/TRBV12-4	many	NA
TGCGCCAGCAGCCTAGGACCCCGGAATGAAGATACGCAGTATTTT	CASSLGPRNEDTQYF	TRBJ2-3	TRBV5-1	many	NA
TGCAGTGCTATCTTACATGGGACTGAAGCTTTCTTT	CSAILHGTEAFF	TRBJ1-1	TRBV20-1	few	NA
TGTGCCAGCAGCTTAGCACAGAAACAAGAGACCCAGTACTTC	CASSLAQKQETQYF	TRBJ2-5	TRBV7-6	few	NA
TGCACCCTGCGGTTGTCCGGGAAGTACAATGAGCAGTTCTTC	CTLRLSGKYNEQFF	TRBJ2-1	TRBV20-1	NA	NA
TGTGCCAGCAGTCACAAGACAGGGGTCGATTCACCCCACCACTTT	CASSHKTGVDSPHHF	TRBJ1-6	TRBV12-3/TRBV12-4	NA	TRBD1
TGCGCCAGCAGCCAAGGGGTTTCTCGGACTGAAGCTTTCTTT	CASSQGVSRTEAFF	TRBJ1-1	TRBV4-1	many	NA
TGCAGTGCTAGCCTGGTGGGAGGGTCCTACAATGAGCAGTTCTTC	CSASLVGGSYNEQFF	TRBJ2-1	TRBV20-1	NA	TRBD2
TGTGCCAGCAGTTTATCCTACTTTCAGGGGGCAGGGGCCAACGTCCTGACTTTC	CASSLSYFQGAGANVLTF	TRBJ2-6	TRBV27	NA	TRBD1
TGTGCCAGCACCGATCAGGGCCCCTCTGGAAACACCATATATTTT	CASTDQGPSGNTIYF	TRBJ1-3	TRBV11-2	NA	NA
TGTGCCAGCGCCCTAGCGGGTGGAGATACGCAGTATTTT	CASALAGGDTQYF	TRBJ2-3	TRBV2	few	TRBD2
TGTGCCAGCAGCCCCCTGTGGCTAGCGCAAGCCACAGATACGCAGTATTTT	CASSPLWLAQATDTQYF	TRBJ2-3	TRBV27	once	NA
TGTGCCAGTAGGTTCCAGGGGAGCTCCTACAATGAGCAGTTCTTC	CASRFQGSSYNEQFF	TRBJ2-1	TRBV12-3/TRBV12-4	few	NA
TGTGCCAGCATCAAGACTAGCCCTGGCGAGGAGACCCAGTACTTC	CASIKTSPGEETQYF	TRBJ2-5	TRBV3-1	NA	TRBD2
TGTGCCAGCAGCTTAGCTCTGAGGGGTAACACTGAAGCTTTCTTT	CASSLALRGNTEAFF	TRBJ1-1	TRBV7-9	NA	NA
TGCGCCAGCAGCTGGACGGGACTAGCGGGAGGTAATGAGCAGTTCTTC	CASSWTGLAGGNEQFF	TRBJ2-1	TRBV5-1	many	TRBD2
TGCAGCGTCCCGACCTCCGGGACAGGAGGCACAGATACGCAGTATTTT	CSVPTSGTGGTDTQYF	TRBJ2-3	TRBV29-1	NA	TRBD1
TGTGCCAGCAGCTTGGATGGGATCATGAACACTGAAGCTTTCTTT	CASSLDGIMNTEAFF	TRBJ1-1	TRBV5-4	NA	NA
TGTGCCAGCAGTGACTCAGACACCGGGGAGCTGTTTTTT	CASSDSDTGELFF	TRBJ2-2	TRBV6-4	many	NA
TGCGCCAGCAGCCAAGTTTTGGCTACTGCGGGAGGTGGTGAGCAGTTCTTC	CASSQVLATAGGGEQFF	TRBJ2-1	TRBV4-3	NA	TRBD2
TGCGCCAGCAGCCCACACAGGGGGCACACAGATACGCAGTATTTT	CASSPHRGHTDTQYF	TRBJ2-3	TRBV5-1	few	TRBD1
TGTGCCAGCAGCTTAGGGGACAGGGTGGGATATGGCTACACCTTC	CASSLGDRVGYGYTF	TRBJ1-2	TRBV7-2	NA	TRBD1
TGCAGCGTTGAAGGAGGGGAAGTAGCGGGGGGCACAGATACGCAGTATTTT	CSVEGGEVAGGTDTQYF	TRBJ2-3	TRBV29-1	few	TRBD2
TGTGCCAGCAGCTTGGTTGTGGCACGGATGAACACTGAAGCTTTCTTT	CASSLVVARMNTEAFF	TRBJ1-1	TRBV5-5	NA	NA
TGTGCCAGCAGTTTACACCCGTATAACTATGGCTACACCTTC	CASSLHPYNYGYTF	TRBJ1-2	TRBV12-3/TRBV12-4	many	NA
TGTGCCAGCAGCTTGTCCCGAGTTACTAACTATGGCTACACCTTC	CASSLSRVTNYGYTF	TRBJ1-2	TRBV5-5	few	NA
TGTGCCAGCTCACCACGGGGACTCCAAGAGACCCAGTACTTC	CASSPRGLQETQYF	TRBJ2-5	TRBV18	NA	NA
TGCAGCGTTGGAGGCGGGGGTTCACCCCTCCACTTT	CSVGGGGSPLHF	TRBJ1-6	TRBV29-1	few	NA
TGTGCCAGCAGCCGCCCCGGGGACTACAATGAGCAGTTCTTC	CASSRPGDYNEQFF	TRBJ2-1	TRBV11-2	few	NA
TGTGCCAGCAGGCTCGGGAGCGAGCAGTTCTTC	CASRLGSEQFF	TRBJ2-1	TRBV6-2/TRBV6-3	few	NA
TGCAGCGTTGAAGATCTGACTAGCGGGTCCGGGGAGCTGTTTTTT	CSVEDLTSGSGELFF	TRBJ2-2	TRBV29-1	many	TRBD2
TGTGCCAGCAGCCAAGATATAGCGGGCGGTCGGTTCTTC	CASSQDIAGGRFF	TRBJ2-1	TRBV3-1	NA	TRBD2
TGTGCCAGCAGTTCCTACGCGACAGGGACGAATCAGCCCCAGCATTTT	CASSSYATGTNQPQHF	TRBJ1-5	TRBV12-3/TRBV12-4	few	TRBD1
TGTGCCAGCAGTTCAACTACCGGCGTCTACTCCTACGAGCAGTACTTC	CASSSTTGVYSYEQYF	TRBJ2-7	TRBV27	few	NA
TGTGCCAGCAGCCACGGACAGGGGGTATTTAAGTTCTTC	CASSHGQGVFKFF	TRBJ2-1	TRBV3-1	NA	TRBD1
TGTGCCAGCAGTACAACGGACAGGGGCACTGAAGCTTTCTTT	CASSTTDRGTEAFF	TRBJ1-1	TRBV6-1	NA	TRBD1
TGCGCCAGCAGCTTGGACGCGGGGAATGAGCAGTTCTTC	CASSLDAGNEQFF	TRBJ2-1	TRBV5-1	few	NA
TGTGCCAGCAGCGTAGGATCCGGGCGAGCTAACTATGGCTACACCTTC	CASSVGSGRANYGYTF	TRBJ1-2	TRBV9	NA	NA
TGTGCCAGCAGTTTTGGGACAGGGCCGGTCGAGCAGTACTTC	CASSFGTGPVEQYF	TRBJ2-7	TRBV12-3/TRBV12-4	NA	TRBD1
TGCAGCGCATACAGGAGAGGGGATGAAAAACTGTTTTTT	CSAYRRGDEKLFF	TRBJ1-4	TRBV29-1	few	NA
TGTGCCAGCAGTTATAATGGGGATAACTATGGCTACACCTTC	CASSYNGDNYGYTF	TRBJ1-2	TRBV6-5	NA	NA